A selection of T cell receptor beta chains follows, all from one sample in a study of cytomegalovirus exposure and HLA in healthy donors. Method: immunoSEQ multiplex PCR; TCRdb's copy keeps in-frame clones and lacks some. The sample has more than 95,000 clones, roughly 79% seen once. The sequenced sample consisted of PBMCs. These receptors came from a man aged 60 to 69 in good health and CMV-seropositive. Each CDR3 is given with its conserved first and last residue. The D gene is left open where the match is weak. The size entry is marked missing in some rows and otherwise reads once, few, many or a size class.

TRBD2	once	TRBJ2-1	TRBV15	CATSRDRLAGGLRVF	TGTGCCACCAGCAGAGATCGACTAGCGGGGGGGCTTCGTGTCTTC
NA	NA	TRBJ2-7	TRBV11-2	CASSLVSDVNF	TGTGCCAGCAGCTTAGTAAGCGATGTAAACTTC
TRBD1	once	TRBJ1-3	TRBV19	CASKGQGTGNTIYF	TGTGCCAGTAAGGGACAGGGAACTGGAAACACCATATATTTT
NA	NA	TRBJ2-2	TRBV9	CASSVEVRGELFF	TGTGCCAGCAGCGTAGAGGTGCGGGGGGAGCTGTTTTTT
NA	once	TRBJ2-5	TRBV5-1	CASSLGAGETQYF	TGCGCCAGCAGCTTGGGAGCGGGAGAGACCCAGTACTTC
TRBD1	once	TRBJ2-3	TRBV18	CASSPPDRSGTDTQYF	TGTGCCAGCTCACCACCGGACAGGTCTGGCACAGATACGCAGTATTTT
TRBD1	NA	TRBJ1-1	TRBV6-5	CASRGGQPHTEAFF	TGTGCCAGCAGGGGGGGACAGCCCCACACTGAAGCTTTCTTT
NA	once	TRBJ1-4	TRBV19	CASSPGTSNEKLFF	TGTGCCAGTAGCCCCGGGACTTCTAATGAAAAACTGTTTTTT
TRBD1	NA	TRBJ2-7	TRBV20-1	CSAKQGNEQYF	TGCAGTGCAAAACAGGGGAACGAGCAGTACTTC
NA	NA	TRBJ1-1	TRBV5-8	CASRRGGNTEAFF	TGTGCCAGCAGACGAGGGGGGAACACTGAAGCTTTCTTT
TRBD1	NA	TRBJ1-1	TRBV7-9	CASSSSWTGVTNTEAFF	TGTGCCAGCAGCTCATCCTGGACAGGGGTGACGAACACTGAAGCTTTCTTT
TRBD1	few	TRBJ1-5	TRBV5-5	CASSVRPGTENSNQPQHF	TGTGCCAGCAGCGTGCGCCCGGGGACAGAGAATAGCAATCAGCCCCAGCATTTT
TRBD1	NA	TRBJ1-6	TRBV5-6	CASSFGTVNSLLHF	TGTGCCAGCAGCTTCGGGACAGTCAATTCACTCCTCCACTTT
TRBD1	NA	TRBJ2-3	TRBV11-2	CASSLGGQATDTQYF	TGTGCCAGCAGCTTAGGGGGACAGGCAACAGATACGCAGTATTTT
NA	NA	TRBJ1-3	TRBV6-5	CASSLRSGNTIYF	TGTGCCAGCAGCCTCCGCTCTGGAAACACCATATATTTT
NA	once	TRBJ2-7	TRBV11-1	CASSFNGGYEQYF	TGTGCCAGCAGCTTTAACGGGGGCTACGAGCAGTACTTC
TRBD2	NA	TRBJ2-3	TRBV4-1	CASSQPGLAGGQVTDTQYF	TGCGCCAGCAGCCAACCTGGACTAGCGGGGGGGCAGGTCACAGATACGCAGTATTTT
TRBD2	once	TRBJ2-7	TRBV18	CASSPPRTSGYEQYF	TGTGCCAGCTCACCACCGAGGACTAGCGGCTACGAGCAGTACTTC
TRBD1	NA	TRBJ2-3	TRBV7-9	CSSSDRAF	TGTTCCAGCAGTGACAGGGCATTT
TRBD2	NA	TRBJ2-1	TRBV10-3	CAISDSGVNNEQFF	TGTGCCATCAGTGATAGCGGGGTTAACAATGAGCAGTTCTTC
TRBD1	few	TRBJ2-1	TRBV9	CASSLGTGDSYNEQFF	TGTGCCAGCAGCCTGGGGACAGGGGATTCCTACAATGAGCAGTTCTTC
TRBD1	NA	TRBJ1-4	TRBV30	CAWSGQREKLFF	TGTGCCTGGTCGGGACAGAGAGAAAAACTGTTTTTT
TRBD2	NA	TRBJ2-5	TRBV11-2	CASSSGTRGQETQYF	TGTGCCAGCAGCTCCGGGACTAGAGGCCAAGAGACCCAGTACTTC
TRBD1	NA	TRBJ2-6	TRBV5-4	CASSSRDRGSWANVLTF	TGTGCCAGCAGCTCCCGGGACAGGGGCTCTTGGGCCAACGTCCTGACTTTC
NA	NA	TRBJ1-1	TRBV11-2	CASSLGLNTEAFF	TGTGCCAGCAGCTTGGGCTTGAACACTGAAGCTTTCTTT
TRBD2	NA	TRBJ2-3	TRBV7-6	CASSPGGASGGPVGTQYF	TGTGCCAGCAGCCCCGGGGGGGCTAGCGGGGGGCCGGTGGGAACGCAGTATTTT